This TCR beta chain was captured by sequencing in a study of blood T cells in healthy people across ages. This clonotype was picked up a small number of times. For the second PCR, which ran for about 7 to 11 cycles, a sample-barcoded 5' primer and a J-beta primer mix were used. Via MiXCR, TCRdb re-called the 5' RACE reads, giving one row per CDR3 protein. The table includes 600,000 to 850,000 distinct CDR3 sequences, roughly two fifths detected once. CDR1 and CDR2 from the germline V gene are MNHEY and SVGAGI. V trimming: 7 bases; J trimming: 5 bases; junction bases outside the gene matches: 7. The CDR3 extends over 14 amino acids.

What was sequenced was blood. This receptor was identified in a woman aged 55-70 years in good health. The genes are TRBV6-5 and TRBJ2-1; 8 nucleotides align to TRBD2. The CDR3 sequence is CASIGAGGNNEQFF. Written as DNA, the CDR3 is TGTGCCAGCATAGGCGCGGGGGGCAACAATGAGCAGTTCTTC.